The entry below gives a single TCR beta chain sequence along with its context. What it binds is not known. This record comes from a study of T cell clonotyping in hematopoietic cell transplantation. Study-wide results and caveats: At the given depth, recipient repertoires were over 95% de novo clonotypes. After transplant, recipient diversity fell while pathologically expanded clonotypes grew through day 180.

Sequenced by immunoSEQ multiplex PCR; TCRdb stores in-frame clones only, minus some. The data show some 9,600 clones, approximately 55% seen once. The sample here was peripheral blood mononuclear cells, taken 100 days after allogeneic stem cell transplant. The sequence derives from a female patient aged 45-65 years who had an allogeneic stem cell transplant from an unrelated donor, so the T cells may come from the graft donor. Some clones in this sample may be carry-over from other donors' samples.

In DNA, the CDR3 is TGCGCCAGCAGCCAAGTCGCAGCGAACACCGGGGAGCTGTTTTTT. It translates to CASSQVAANTGELFF. J is TRBJ2-2 and V is TRBV4-3; D uncertain. Germline V gene lookup returns CDR1 LGHNA and CDR2 YSLEER. V was shortened by 1 base and J by 0 bases, with 6 bases between the two germline ends. CDR3 length: 15 residues.